These 25 T cell receptor beta chains came from one sample sequenced in a study of OX40 agonist ivuxolimab in advanced cancers. TCRdb keeps only in-frame clones here, not all; method: immunoSEQ multiplex PCR. The profile shows approximately 30,000 clones, roughly 77% of them singletons. Source: CD4+ or CD8+ T cells sorted from blood, taken in a trial of the OX40 agonist ivuxolimab. The receptor set was obtained from an adult with an advanced solid tumor such as melanoma, head and neck, liver or kidney cancer.

The J gene is TRBJ2-2, the V gene TRBV5-4, with 7 bases fitting TRBD1. Germline loops: CDR1 SGHNT, CDR2 YYREEE (reference sequence). V gave up 4 bases and J gave up 6 bases; unmatched junction bases: 12. CDR3 length: 16 residues. This CDR3 reads CASSSPGQRMAGELFF. CDR3 DNA: TGTGCCAGCAGCAGCCCGGGACAGCGAATGGCCGGGGAGCTGTTTTTT.

In its sample, this clone was seen once. The rearrangement uses TRBV6-5 and TRBJ1-2, with 8 nucleotides matching TRBD1. Germline CDR1 reads MNHEY; CDR2 reads SVGAGI. V was clipped by 10 bases and J by 7 bases; unmatched bases: 5. The CDR3 has 11 amino acids. In nucleotides, the CDR3 is TGTGCCACCACGACAGGGGCTGGCTACACCTTC. This codes for CATTTGAGYTF.

The V call is TRBV5-6, the J call TRBJ2-2, with no clear D. The CDR3 is 15 residues long. The germline gives CDR1 SGHDT, CDR2 YYEEEE. V gave up 4 bases and J gave up 2 bases, with 12 bases separating them. Here the CDR3 reads CASSPGHTNTGELFF. The CDR3 DNA reads as TGTGCCAGCAGCCCCGGTCACACAAACACCGGGGAGCTGTTTTTT.

The gene calls are TRBV19 and TRBJ2-1; TRBD2 matches at 9 bases. CDR1 and CDR2 (germline): LNHDA, SQIVND (reference sequence). J was trimmed by 4 bases and V by 3 bases; bases with no gene match: 1. The CDR3 covers 14 residues. The CDR3 bases are TGTGCCAGTAGTATGACTAGCGGTTACAATGAGCAGTTCTTC. Its protein product is CASSMTSGYNEQFF.

This clone has a single count. This sequence joins TRBV6-1 and TRBJ1-1, with D hard to call. CDR1 MNHNS and CDR2 SASEGT come from the germline V gene. CDR3 length: 13 amino acids. V was pared by 4 bases and J by 8 bases, with 14 bases between. The DNA of the CDR3 is TGTGCCAGCAGTGGGAATCCCCGTGCCGAAGCTTTCTTT. Protein product: CASSGNPRAEAFF.

This clone was seen repeatedly, ten times or more. The CDR3 here is CATSSIAGETQYF. CDR3 DNA: TGTGCCACCAGCAGTATAGCGGGAGAGACCCAGTACTTC. The V and J genes are TRBV15 and TRBJ2-5; 7 positions agree with TRBD2. CDR1 is LNHNV, CDR2 YYDKDF, per germline (reference sequence). The CDR3 runs to 13 residues. V lost 3 bases to trimming and J lost 4 bases; unmatched junction nucleotides: 2.

The chain links TRBV2 to TRBJ1-5; no firm D call. Deletions cut 4 bases from V and 4 bases from J, with 14 bases between. The germline V gene encodes CDR1 SNHLY and CDR2 FYNNEI. There are 15 residues in the CDR3. CDR3 region: CASSASASGNQPQHF. The CDR3, as DNA: TGTGCCAGCAGTGCCTCGGCCAGCGGTAATCAGCCCCAGCATTTT.

This sequence joins TRBV7-6 and TRBJ2-4; 9 nucleotides line up with TRBD1. The CDR3 sequence is 16 residues long. Germline V CDR1 and CDR2: SGHVS, FNYEAQ. The V and J ends lost 4 bases and 1 base, in that order; junction bases with no gene match: 5. The CDR3 spells CASSSGQGTAKNIQYF. CDR3 bases: TGTGCCAGCAGCTCCGGACAGGGGACCGCCAAAAACATTCAGTACTTC.

This sequence joins TRBV27 and TRBJ1-2; no definite D call. The V end lost 5 bases, the J end lost 4 bases, and 11 bases lay between the germline ends. The CDR3 is made up of 13 amino acids. Germline V gene sequence: CDR1 MNHEY, CDR2 SMNVEV (reference sequence). This CDR3 is CASSPYGSYGYTF. The CDR3 DNA sequence: TGTGCCAGCAGTCCCTACGGGAGCTATGGCTACACCTTC.

The chain joins TRBV27 to TRBJ2-1, with 9 bases identical to TRBD1. Germline V lookup: CDR1 MNHEY, CDR2 SMNVEV (reference sequence). Trimming took 1 base from V and 8 from J; bases not matched to a gene: 0. The CDR3 length is 13 residues. CDR3 protein: CASSLWTGDEQFF. DNA of the CDR3: TGTGCCAGCAGTTTATGGACAGGGGATGAGCAGTTCTTC.

J is TRBJ1-1 and V is TRBV30; unclear D gene. CDR3 length: 14 amino acids. Trimming took off 0 bases at V and 4 bases at J, with 12 bases between the two ends. From germline, CDR1 is GTSNPN and CDR2 SVGIG (reference sequence). The CDR3 DNA follows: TGTGCCTGGAGTGTAATGGGGTTGGTCACTGAAGCTTTCTTT. This sequence encodes CAWSVMGLVTEAFF. Complete variable domain (other parts from reference TRBV30 and TRBJ1-1): SQTIHQWPATLVQPVGSPLSLECTVEGTSNPNLYWYRQAAGRGLQLLFYSVGIGQISSEVPQNLSASRPQDRQFILSSKKLLLSDSGFYLCAWSVMGLVTEAFFGQGTRLTVV.

The chain recombines TRBV7-3 with TRBJ1-4; no definite D call. Germline lookup yields CDR1 SGHTA and CDR2 FQGTGA. V gave up 5 bases and J gave up 4 bases, with 11 bases separating them. The CDR3 totals 14 residues. Here the CDR3 reads CASSQVDHNEKLFF. DNA for the CDR3: TGTGCCAGCAGCCAGGTGGACCATAATGAAAAACTGTTTTTT.

The J gene is TRBJ2-5, the V gene TRBV7-2; D gene ambiguous. The V end was cut by 5 bases, the J end by 2 bases, with 15 bases between. Germline V gene lookup returns CDR1 SGHTA and CDR2 FQGNSA. This CDR3 has 15 amino acids. In nucleotides, the CDR3 is TGTGCCAGCAGCCTCGACCCCGGGCTGCAAGAGACCCAGTACTTC. Translating gives CASSLDPGLQETQYF. The complete variable domain, with remaining parts taken from reference TRBV7-2 and TRBJ2-5, reads GAGVSQSPSNKVTEKGKDVELRCDPISGHTALYWYRQSLGQGLEFLIYFQGNSAPDKSGLPSDRFSAERTGGSVSTLTIQRTQQEDSAVYLCASSLDPGLQETQYFGPGTRLLVL.

The chain recombines TRBV28 with TRBJ1-5; maybe TRBD1 (6 bases). Germline V gene data show CDR1 as MDHEN and CDR2 as SYDVKM. Trimming cost V 6 bases and J 7 bases, with 19 bases left between them. The CDR3 totals 15 residues. The CDR3 nucleotides read TGTGCCAGCAGAGACCTTTACAGGGTATGGCAGCCCCAGCATTTT. This translates into CASRDLYRVWQPQHF.

This CDR3 reads CASRGLAGVNEQFF. The CDR3 DNA follows: TGTGCCAGCAGAGGGCTAGCGGGAGTCAATGAGCAGTTCTTC. The chain uses TRBV28 and TRBJ2-1; 10 bases are shared with TRBD2. V was clipped by 6 bases and J by 6 bases; unmatched bases: 5. The CDR3 contains 14 residues. Germline CDR1 MDHEN, CDR2 SYDVKM.

This rearrangement joins TRBV2 to TRBJ2-7; a weak D match, TRBD1 (6 bases). Germline V gene sequence: CDR1 SNHLY, CDR2 FYNNEI. This CDR3 comprises 15 residues. V gave up 4 bases and J gave up 3 bases, with 16 bases separating them. CDR3: CASSVPDRVDYEQYF. CDR3 DNA: TGTGCCAGCAGTGTTCCGGACAGAGTAGACTACGAGCAGTACTTC. The full variable domain, rest sourced from reference TRBV2 and TRBJ2-7, is EPEVTQTPSHQVTQMGQEVILRCVPISNHLYFYWYRQILGQKVEFLVSFYNNEISEKSEIFDDQFSVERPDGSNFTLKIRSTKLEDSAMYFCASSVPDRVDYEQYFGPGTRLTVT.

J is TRBJ2-7 and V is TRBV5-6; D gene uncertain. V dropped 2 bases and J dropped 3 bases, with 9 bases sitting between them. Germline V CDR1 and CDR2: SGHDT, YYEEEE. The CDR3 is made up of 13 amino acids. CDR3 loop: CASSFERIYEQYF. In nucleotides, the CDR3 is TGTGCCAGCAGCTTTGAAAGAATCTACGAGCAGTACTTC. Full variable domain (missing parts from reference TRBV5-6 and TRBJ2-7): DAGVTQSPTHLIKTRGQQVTLRCSPKSGHDTVSWYQQALGQGPQFIFQYYEEEERQRGNFPDRFSGHQFPNYSSELNVNALLLGDSALYLCASSFERIYEQYFGPGTRLTVT.

This chain joins TRBV11-2 and TRBJ2-3; D may correspond to TRBD1 or TRBD2 (6 bases each). CDR1 is SGHAT and CDR2 is FQNNGV in the germline V gene. V gave up 6 bases and J gave up 5 bases, with 12 bases separating them. The CDR3 length is 13 residues. Here the CDR3 DNA reads TGTGCCAGCAGGTCGGGGGCCGGAGATACGCAGTATTTT. Translating gives CASRSGAGDTQYF.

V and J are TRBV19 and TRBJ2-4, with D perhaps given as TRBD1 or TRBD2 (7 bases each). V shed 5 bases and J shed 8 bases, with 13 bases lying between them. The CDR3 covers 13 residues. Germline CDR1 reads LNHDA; CDR2 reads SQIVND (reference sequence). CDR3 in amino acids: CASSDRAGDIQYF. In nucleotides, the CDR3 is TGTGCCAGTAGTGACAGGGCGGGGGACATTCAGTACTTC.

The chain employs TRBV9 and TRBJ2-7; perhaps TRBD1 as D (5 bases). The length of the CDR3 is 13 residues. Trimming shortened V by 6 bases and J by 1 base, and 11 bases separated the two germline ends. Per the germline V gene, CDR1 is SGDLS and CDR2 is YYNGEE. The CDR3 is CASIWGGSYEQYF. The CDR3 coding sequence is TGTGCCAGCATTTGGGGCGGATCCTACGAGCAGTACTTC.

This chain links TRBV7-9 with TRBJ2-4, with D uncertain. This CDR3 is built from 13 residues. Trimming shortened V by 0 bases and J by 3 bases, and 3 bases separated the two germline ends. CDR1 is SEHNR and CDR2 is FQNEAQ in the germline V gene (reference sequence). The CDR3 sequence is CASSLANKNIQYF. Here the CDR3 DNA reads TGTGCCAGCAGCTTAGCTAACAAAAACATTCAGTACTTC. The entire variable domain, with the rest obtained from reference TRBV7-9 and TRBJ2-4, is as follows: DTGVSQNPRHKITKRGQNVTFRCDPISEHNRLYWYRQTLGQGPEFLTYFQNEAQLEKSRLLSDRFSAERPKGSFSTLEIQRTEQGDSAMYLCASSLANKNIQYFGAGTRLSVL.

The chain is built from TRBV2 and TRBJ2-1; no clear D. The germline V gene has CDR1 SNHLY and CDR2 FYNNEI. CDR3 length equals 13 residues. The V gene lost 1 base and the J gene lost 7 bases, with 8 bases spanning the gap. The CDR3 here is CASSEVMWNEQFF. Written as DNA, the CDR3 is TGTGCCAGCAGTGAAGTAATGTGGAATGAGCAGTTCTTC.

A single count supports this clone. This chain links TRBV4-1 with TRBJ2-7; D uncertain. Trimming left V 1 base short and J 3 bases short, with 16 bases between. There are 16 residues in the CDR3. Germline values: CDR1 MGHRA, CDR2 YSYEKL. DNA for the CDR3: TGCGCCAGCAGCCAAGCCTATTGGGGTGTATTCTACGAGCAGTACTTC. Its translation is CASSQAYWGVFYEQYF.

The J gene is TRBJ1-1, the V gene TRBV7-3; D not resolved. Germline assignment: CDR1 SGHTA and CDR2 FQGTGA. Trimming took off 2 bases at V and 5 bases at J, with 15 bases between the two ends. This CDR3 region has 15 residues. The CDR3 sequence: CASSLQFGGSTEAFF. In DNA form, the CDR3 reads TGTGCCAGCAGCTTACAATTTGGAGGGAGTACTGAAGCTTTCTTT.

This clone was seen at least ten times. Within the sample, other DNA sequences also encode this same CDR3. The chain combines TRBV7-9 with TRBJ1-3; 9 nucleotides align to TRBD1. Trimming cost V 5 bases and J 2 bases; bases outside gene matches: 4. The CDR3 sequence is 15 residues long. Germline lookup yields CDR1 SEHNR and CDR2 FQNEAQ (reference sequence). CDR3 DNA: TGTGCCAGCAGCCCCCGGACAGGGGCTGGAAACACCATATATTTT. Translation gives CASSPRTGAGNTIYF.